This T cell receptor (beta chain) was captured in a study of T-cell reconstitution after alpha-beta-depleted transplantation in children. A library of TCRbeta sequences, prepared with unique molecular identifiers, was generated. MiXCR, run by TCRdb on the PCR reads, gives a single entry per CDR3 protein. This table holds about 610,000 distinct CDR3 sequences, 10% found once. Per the germline V gene, CDR1 is MNHNS and CDR2 is SASEGT. The CDR3 consists of 15 residues. The V and J ends lost 6 bases and 4 bases, in that order; junction bases with no gene match: 12. Sequenced here: PBMCs from the stem cell graft donor, sampled from the stem cell graft. The V gene is TRBV6-1, the J gene TRBJ2-7, with 7 bases identical to TRBD2. This sequence was found in a human donor who donated a stem cell graft to a child with acute myeloid leukemia. The CDR3 bases are TGTGCCAGCAGAATCGGACTAGTTCCTCCATACGAGCAGTACTTC. Its protein is CASRIGLVPPYEQYF.